Listed below are T cell receptor beta chains from one sample, sequenced in a study of T cell responses to AZD1222 COVID-19 vaccine. Using immunoSEQ multiplex PCR, the repertoire was profiled, and TCRdb retains in-frame clones only, with some absent. The top ten clones hold 3% of a sample with some 89,000 clones, 90% of them seen once. The sequencing here drew on peripheral blood, taken on day 0 of AZD1222 vaccination. The receptor set was obtained from an adult in good health. The CDR3 runs from the conserved cysteine through the conserved F or W. Fields, in order: D gene, V gene, CDR3 length, clone size, J gene, CDR3 protein, CDR3 DNA. A D gene is named only where the DNA matches it firmly. Size values are once, few and many counts, or a class for expanded clones, and some rows have none.

.	TRBV9	12	.	TRBJ2-1	CASSAGLNEQFF	TGTGCCAGCAGCGCGGGTCTCAATGAGCAGTTCTTC
.	TRBV9	15	once	TRBJ2-6	CASSVLDSGANVLTF	TGTGCCAGCAGCGTACTAGATTCTGGGGCCAACGTCCTGACTTTC
.	TRBV13	16	.	TRBJ2-7	CASSPRMAGVRYEQYF	TGTGCCAGCAGCCCTCGAATGGCCGGCGTGAGGTACGAGCAGTACTTC
.	TRBV28	11	.	TRBJ2-1	CASSGRGEQFF	TGTGCCAGCAGTGGCAGGGGTGAGCAGTTCTTC
TRBD2	TRBV18	18	.	TRBJ2-5	CASSPPGGLAGGEETQYF	TGTGCCAGCTCACCACCCGGGGGACTAGCGGGGGGAGAAGAGACCCAGTACTTC
TRBD1	TRBV5-1	15	.	TRBJ1-2	CASSLGQGASHGYTF	TGCGCCAGCAGCTTGGGACAGGGGGCGTCTCATGGCTACACCTTC
.	TRBV12-3/TRBV12-4	12	.	TRBJ1-2	CASSTGYYGYTF	TGTGCCAGCAGCACAGGGTACTATGGCTACACCTTC
.	TRBV9	15	.	TRBJ1-4	CASSVEGGTNEKLFF	TGTGCCAGCAGCGTCGAGGGGGGAACTAATGAAAAACTGTTTTTT
TRBD1	TRBV29-1	15	.	TRBJ1-1	CSGRDRGLPNTEAFF	TGCAGCGGCCGGGACAGGGGACTGCCGAACACTGAAGCTTTCTTT
TRBD1	TRBV19	15	.	TRBJ2-7	CASISYSGQPYEQYF	TGTGCCAGTATTTCTTACTCGGGACAGCCCTACGAGCAGTACTTC
TRBD1	TRBV28	17	.	TRBJ1-3	CASSTPGTGGAGNTIYF	TGTGCCAGCAGTACACCCGGGACAGGGGGCGCGGGAAACACCATATATTTT
.	TRBV7-9	17	.	TRBJ1-1	CASSLIGQTYLTTEAFF	TGTGCCAGCAGCTTAATAGGACAGACTTATCTTACCACTGAAGCTTTCTTT
.	TRBV6-5	15	.	TRBJ1-1	CASSYLVGTPTEAFF	TGTGCCAGCAGTTACTTGGTTGGGACTCCAACCGAAGCTTTCTTT
.	TRBV5-4	16	.	TRBJ1-2	CASSLDLGAGRYGYTF	TGTGCCAGCAGCTTGGATCTGGGGGCTGGTCGGTATGGCTACACCTTC
.	TRBV25-1	13	.	TRBJ2-1	CACRGVRFNEQFF	TGTGCCTGTAGGGGGGTGAGATTTAATGAGCAGTTCTTC
TRBD2	TRBV19	14	.	TRBJ2-7	CASSIREGSYEQYF	TGTGCCAGTAGTATTCGGGAGGGTTCCTACGAGCAGTACTTC
TRBD1	TRBV7-9	15	.	TRBJ1-5	CASSLGQGANQPQHF	TGTGCCAGCAGCTTAGGACAGGGGGCGAATCAGCCCCAGCATTTT
.	TRBV19	13	.	TRBJ1-2	CASSIDRDYGYTF	TGTGCCAGTAGTATAGATCGGGACTATGGCTACACCTTC
TRBD1	TRBV7-3	14	.	TRBJ2-1	CASSLGQGGNEQFF	TGTGCCAGCAGCCTCGGACAGGGCGGGAATGAGCAGTTCTTC
TRBD1	TRBV5-1	16	.	TRBJ2-2	CASSSRQGANTGELFF	TGCGCCAGCAGCTCACGACAGGGAGCGAACACCGGGGAGCTGTTTTTT
.	TRBV10-3	15	once	TRBJ2-4	CAISESEMAKNIQYF	TGTGCCATCAGTGAGTCGGAGATGGCCAAAAACATTCAGTACTTC
.	TRBV24-1	12	.	TRBJ1-4	CATSDPVGKLFF	TGTGCCACCAGTGATCCTGTTGGGAAACTGTTTTTT
.	TRBV5-6	15	.	TRBJ1-2	CASSFFEGDLYGYTF	TGTGCCAGCAGCTTTTTTGAGGGGGATCTCTATGGCTACACCTTC
.	TRBV28	15	.	TRBJ2-5	CASREGPPHQETQYF	TGTGCCAGCAGGGAGGGACCCCCACACCAAGAGACCCAGTACTTC
TRBD1	TRBV30	18	.	TRBJ1-3	CACAPGQALPISGNTIYF	TGTGCCTGCGCTCCGGGACAGGCATTACCGATCTCTGGAAACACCATATATTTT
.	TRBV9	13	.	TRBJ2-2	CASSEGVGGELFF	TGTGCCAGCAGCGAAGGGGTAGGCGGGGAGCTGTTTTTT
.	TRBV7-9	11	.	TRBJ2-7	CASSTGYEQYF	TGTGCCAGCAGCACCGGCTACGAGCAGTACTTC
.	TRBV18	17	.	TRBJ1-1	CASSPPRGEIGEAEAFF	TGTGCCAGCTCACCACCCAGAGGCGAAATAGGGGAGGCTGAAGCTTTCTTT
.	TRBV5-4	15	.	TRBJ1-2	CASSSGDRSSYGYTF	TGTGCCAGCAGCTCGGGGGATCGGAGTAGCTATGGCTACACCTTC
.	TRBV2	14	.	TRBJ2-4	CASSEGRTKNIQYF	TGTGCCAGCAGTGAGGGACGGACCAAAAACATTCAGTACTTC
.	TRBV12-3/TRBV12-4	13	.	TRBJ1-2	CASSQWTGVGYTF	TGTGCCAGCAGTCAATGGACTGGCGTCGGCTACACCTTC
.	TRBV28	13	once	TRBJ1-2	CASSFGGSYGYTF	TGTGCCAGCAGTTTTGGAGGGAGTTATGGCTACACCTTC
TRBD1	TRBV5-5	14	few	TRBJ2-7	CASSFPRTGYEQYF	TGTGCCAGCAGCTTTCCCCGGACAGGCTACGAGCAGTACTTC
.	TRBV25-1	13	.	TRBJ2-1	CATLGATTNEQFF	TGTGCCACCTTAGGCGCGACAACAAATGAGCAGTTCTTC
TRBD2	TRBV6-5	14	.	TRBJ2-1	CASTVTSGYNEQFF	TGTGCCAGCACCGTAACTAGCGGTTACAATGAGCAGTTCTTC
.	TRBV20-1	12	.	TRBJ1-5	CSASESGQPQHF	TGCAGTGCTAGTGAGTCAGGCCAGCCCCAGCATTTT
.	TRBV6-5	12	.	TRBJ1-1	CASSRGGTEAFF	TGTGCCAGCAGTCGCGGGGGAACTGAAGCTTTCTTT
.	TRBV19	14	.	TRBJ2-7	CASRSQENSYEQYF	TGTGCCAGTAGGTCACAGGAAAACTCCTACGAGCAGTACTTC
TRBD1	TRBV14	18	few	TRBJ2-7	CASSQAVRTGGNLYEQYF	TGTGCCAGCAGCCAAGCGGTTCGGACAGGGGGTAATCTTTACGAGCAGTACTTC
.	TRBV19	13	.	TRBJ1-2	CASRGTHRYGYTF	TGTGCCAGTAGGGGAACCCACCGCTATGGCTACACCTTC
.	TRBV19	17	.	TRBJ1-3	CASSGAGGADSGNTIYF	TGTGCCAGTAGTGGAGCAGGTGGGGCTGACTCTGGAAACACCATATATTTT
.	TRBV5-6	15	.	TRBJ1-5	CASSLVGQNDQPQHF	TGTGCCAGCAGTTTGGTGGGGCAGAATGATCAGCCCCAGCATTTT
TRBD1	TRBV19	16	.	TRBJ2-3	CASSPGQGRGTDTQYF	TGTGCCAGTAGTCCAGGACAGGGCCGAGGCACAGATACGCAGTATTTT
.	TRBV19	13	.	TRBJ2-7	CASSISPFYEQYF	TGTGCCAGTAGTATCTCTCCTTTCTACGAGCAGTACTTC